The rows below give T cell receptor beta chains drawn from one sample of a study of blood T cell repertoires in COVID-19. This table comes from immunoSEQ multiplex PCR, and its TCRdb copy is limited to in-frame clones, with some not included. The sample has around 63,000 clones, about four fifths seen once. Sequencing used peripheral blood. Every receptor here comes from a man between 60 and 75 years old with COVID-19, enrolled during active disease. The CDR3 runs from the conserved cysteine through the conserved F or W. The D gene is left open where the match is weak. Size is stated for part of the rows, as once, few or many counts, or as a class when the clone is expanded.

v_gene,d_gene,j_gene,abundance,CDR3aa,CDR3nt
TRBV6-5,.,TRBJ2-2,.,CASTHSGDTGELFF,TGTGCCAGCACCCACAGCGGAGACACCGGGGAGCTGTTTTTT
TRBV5-4,.,TRBJ1-2,.,CASSPGGSHVYGYTF,TGTGCCAGCAGCCCGGGGGGCAGCCACGTCTATGGCTACACCTTC
TRBV30,.,TRBJ2-5,once,CAWSPGLETQYF,TGTGCCTGGAGTCCGGGGTTGGAGACCCAGTACTTC
TRBV28,TRBD1,TRBJ1-5,once,CASRRDRASGQPQHF,TGTGCCAGCAGACGGGACAGGGCATCGGGGCAGCCCCAGCATTTT
TRBV30,.,TRBJ1-6,.,CAWRLREPLHF,TGTGCCTGGAGACTCCGGGAACCCCTCCACTTT
TRBV5-3,TRBD2,TRBJ2-3,.,CARSLVDLAGETDTQYF,TGTGCCAGAAGCTTGGTAGATCTAGCGGGAGAGACAGATACGCAGTATTTT
TRBV29-1,.,TRBJ2-2,.,CSALGRNTGELFF,TGCAGCGCCCTGGGGCGGAACACCGGGGAGCTGTTTTTT
TRBV20-1,.,TRBJ2-1,.,CSARRTDEQFF,TGCAGTGCTAGAAGGACAGATGAGCAGTTCTTC
TRBV30,.,TRBJ1-5,few,CAWSSQGRQPQHF,TGTGCCTGGAGTAGCCAGGGTCGGCAGCCCCAGCATTTT
TRBV10-2,.,TRBJ2-7,.,CASSAESEQYF,TGCGCCAGCAGTGCGGAGAGCGAGCAGTACTTC
TRBV3-1/TRBV3-2,.,TRBJ2-4,.,CASSLQGRKNIQYF,TGTGCCAGCAGCCTCCAGGGCAGAAAAAACATTCAGTACTTC
TRBV3-1/TRBV3-2,.,TRBJ1-6,.,CASSQENGGWVGSSPLHF,TGTGCCAGCAGCCAAGAGAATGGTGGCTGGGTCGGGAGTTCACCCCTCCACTTT
TRBV18,TRBD1,TRBJ1-6,.,CASSPGGRGSPLHF,TGTGCCAGCTCCCCAGGGGGCCGGGGTTCACCCCTCCACTTT
TRBV18,.,TRBJ2-3,once,CASSPASGAVTQYF,TGTGCCAGCTCACCGGCTAGTGGGGCAGTTACGCAGTATTTT
TRBV10-3,TRBD1,TRBJ2-1,.,CAIKYPGQDSYNEQFF,TGTGCCATCAAATATCCGGGACAGGACTCCTACAATGAGCAGTTCTTC
TRBV28,TRBD1,TRBJ1-5,.,CASSLEGANNQPQHF,TGTGCCAGCAGTTTGGAGGGGGCGAACAATCAGCCCCAGCATTTT
TRBV21-1,.,TRBJ1-1,.,CASSKRRRKNTEAFF,TGTGCCAGCAGCAAACGGAGACGGAAGAACACTGAAGCTTTCTTT
TRBV12-3/TRBV12-4,.,TRBJ1-5,.,CASSLTGDQPQHF,TGTGCCAGCAGCCTGACAGGCGATCAGCCCCAGCATTTT
TRBV28,TRBD1,TRBJ2-7,.,CASSSTGQEEGDEQYF,TGTGCCAGCAGTTCCACCGGACAGGAGGAAGGTGACGAGCAGTACTTC
TRBV29-1,TRBD1,TRBJ2-5,.,CSGYRGQETQYF,TGCAGCGGGTACAGGGGCCAAGAGACCCAGTACTTC
TRBV5-1,TRBD1,TRBJ2-7,.,CASSISGTATYEQYF,TGCGCCAGCAGCATCTCCGGGACAGCTACCTACGAGCAGTACTTC
TRBV6-5,TRBD1,TRBJ2-1,.,CASSYRTGGNEQFF,TGTGCCAGCAGTTACAGGACAGGTGGAAATGAGCAGTTCTTC
TRBV3-1/TRBV3-2,.,TRBJ1-6,.,CASSQEHAGAGPLHF,TGTGCCAGCAGCCAAGAGCATGCAGGGGCAGGGCCCCTCCACTTT
TRBV25-1,TRBD1,TRBJ1-1,few,CASSARDREHAFF,TGTGCCAGCAGTGCCCGGGACAGGGAGCACGCTTTCTTT
TRBV4-1,TRBD2,TRBJ2-6,.,CASSQEGAGGGSGANVLTF,TGCGCCAGCAGCCAAGAGGGTGCGGGGGGCGGCTCCGGGGCCAACGTCCTGACTTTC
TRBV14,.,TRBJ1-4,.,CASSQNFGGDEKLFF,TGTGCCAGCAGCCAAAACTTTGGGGGCGATGAAAAACTGTTTTTT
TRBV10-3,TRBD1,TRBJ2-7,.,CAISASPGQGLAYEQYF,TGTGCCATCAGTGCCTCACCCGGACAGGGACTCGCCTACGAGCAGTACTTC
TRBV3-1/TRBV3-2,.,TRBJ1-2,.,CASSQVVGGGYTF,TGTGCCAGCAGCCAAGTGGTCGGAGGTGGCTACACCTTC
TRBV28,TRBD1,TRBJ1-2,.,CASTRPGQRINNYGYTF,TGTGCCAGCACCCGACCGGGACAGCGGATTAATAACTATGGCTACACCTTC
TRBV6-5,TRBD2,TRBJ2-1,.,CASSSSGSSYNEQFF,TGTGCCAGCAGCTCCAGCGGGAGCTCCTACAATGAGCAGTTCTTC
TRBV19,.,TRBJ1-5,.,CASFGSGRPNQPQHF,TGTGCCAGTTTCGGATCAGGCCGCCCTAATCAGCCCCAGCATTTT
TRBV7-9,.,TRBJ2-5,.,CASSLANTQETQYF,TGTGCCAGCAGCTTAGCGAATACTCAAGAGACCCAGTACTTC
TRBV5-1,TRBD2,TRBJ2-1,.,CASRLGLAGAREQFF,TGCGCCAGCAGACTAGGACTAGCGGGGGCACGTGAGCAGTTCTTC
TRBV24-1,TRBD1,TRBJ2-1,.,CATSSPSGQGSSYNEQFF,TGTGCCACCAGTTCACCTTCTGGACAGGGAAGCTCCTACAATGAGCAGTTCTTC
TRBV28,.,TRBJ2-5,.,CASVGSSRSQETQYF,TGTGCCAGCGTTGGTTCCAGTCGGAGCCAAGAGACCCAGTACTTC
TRBV5-6,.,TRBJ1-3,once,CASSLAWAYSGNTIYF,TGTGCCAGCAGCTTGGCATGGGCCTACTCTGGAAACACCATATATTTT
TRBV9,.,TRBJ2-1,.,CASSVREHEQFF,TGTGCCAGCAGCGTCAGGGAACATGAGCAGTTCTTC
TRBV5-1,.,TRBJ2-7,.,CASSLQGTSLEEQYF,TGCGCCAGCAGCTTGCAGGGGACGAGCCTTGAAGAGCAGTACTTC
TRBV6-2/TRBV6-3,.,TRBJ1-6,once,CASSGSRKNSPLHF,TGTGCCAGCAGTGGTTCGCGTAAAAATTCACCCCTCCACTTT
TRBV15,.,TRBJ1-3,.,CATSRDTGSGNTIYF,TGTGCCACCAGCAGAGATACGGGGTCTGGAAACACCATATATTTT
TRBV18,.,TRBJ1-2,once,CASSPTTRDGYTF,TGTGCCAGCTCACCCACCACACGGGATGGCTACACCTTC
TRBV5-4,TRBD1,TRBJ2-7,.,CASSAGQATYEQYF,TGTGCCAGCAGCGCCGGACAGGCCACCTACGAGCAGTACTTC